What follows are 26 T cell receptor beta chains derived from one specimen sequenced in a study of T cells in Graves' hyperthyroidism and ophthalmopathy. RNA transcripts served as the template for amplifying TCR beta CDR3 regions. RT-PCR in the first round (using the HTBI primer set) targeted the TCR CDR3. TCRdb used MiXCR to reprocess the multiplex PCR reads, holding one entry per CDR3 protein. The sample carries about 520,000 distinct CDR3 sequences, less than 25% recorded once. Sequencing was done on a sample of blood. The receptors come from a young man with Graves' hyperthyroidism.

The genes are TRBV12-3 or TRBV12-4 and TRBJ2-7; no clear D gene. The CDR3 loop spans 14 amino acids. V lost 6 bases and J 3 bases, leaving 15 bases between the germline ends. DNA for the CDR3: TGTGCCAGCAGCTATACGGATTTCGGCTACGAGCAGTACTTC. Translating it yields CASSYTDFGYEQYF.

This clonotype was recorded many times. CDR3 amino acids: CASSLGGLRTYEQYF. CDR3 in DNA: TGTGCCAGCAGCCTGGGGGGGCTAAGAACCTACGAGCAGTACTTC. The rearrangement joins TRBV12-3 or TRBV12-4 to TRBJ2-7; possibly TRBD2 for D (7 bases). This CDR3 region has 15 residues. Trimming removed 6 bases from V and 2 bases from J, with 17 bases in between.

This clonotype was detected only a few times. This chain uses TRBV28 with TRBJ2-7; D gene uncertain. Germline CDR1 and CDR2: MDHEN and SYDVKM. V lost 4 bases, J lost 6 bases, and 10 bases lay in between. The CDR3 length is 12 residues. The CDR3 sequence: CASSSALIEQYF. The CDR3 nucleotides are TGTGCCAGCAGTTCCGCCTTAATCGAGCAGTACTTC.

There are a few counts of this clonotype. Here the CDR3 omits its conserved ending phenylalanine or tryptophan, so a read error is the likely source. The genes are TRBV6-5 and TRBJ1-3, with D unclear. From germline, CDR1 is MNHEY and CDR2 SVGAGI. The CDR3 spans 13 residues. For the CDR3, the DNA is TGTGCCAGCAGATACTCCGGTGGAAACACCATATATTAT. Translated: CASRYSGGNTIYY.

A remark on this clonotype: Possible read error: a much larger clone is one base away. This rearrangement joins TRBV2 to TRBJ2-2; D is perhaps TRBD2 (5 bases). Deletions cut 6 bases from V and 2 bases from J, with 16 bases between. This CDR3 spans 16 amino acids. Germline loops: CDR1 SNHLY, CDR2 FYNNEI. CDR3 loop: CASRASLNYNTGELFF. CDR3 coding DNA: TGTGCCAGCAGGGCTAGCCTTAATTACAACACCGGGGAGCTGTTTTTT.

This clonotype came up many times. The genes are TRBV12-3 or TRBV12-4 and TRBJ2-5; 13 nucleotides agree with TRBD2. This CDR3 spans 16 amino acids. Trimming took 6 bases from V and 7 from J; bases not matched to a gene: 11. The CDR3 here is CASSPGLAGARGTQYF. The CDR3 region has the DNA TGTGCCAGCAGCCCCGGACTAGCGGGGGCCCGGGGGACCCAGTACTTC.

This clonotype was picked up a small number of times. J is TRBJ2-7 and V is TRBV10-1; 8 bases line up with TRBD1. With V trimmed by 4 bases and J by 1 base, 12 bases remained unmatched. CDR1 WNHNN and CDR2 SYGVQD come from the germline V gene (reference sequence). This CDR3 spans 17 amino acids. The CDR3 DNA reads as TGCGCCAGCAGTGTGGAGGGGTCACAGGGGGATTCCTACGAGCAGTACTTC. It encodes CASSVEGSQGDSYEQYF.

V is TRBV10-3 and J is TRBJ2-7; TRBD2 matches 11 bases. The germline gives CDR1 ENHRY, CDR2 SYGVKD. This CDR3 contains 15 residues. Trimming took 8 bases from V and 1 from J; bases not matched to a gene: 7. This CDR3 reads CAIGTSGGLSYEQYF. As DNA, the CDR3 is TGTGCCATCGGAACTAGCGGGGGATTATCCTACGAGCAGTACTTC.

This clonotype was recorded at least ten times. V usage is TRBV27 and J usage is TRBJ1-1, with D possibly being TRBD1 (6 bases). The germline gives CDR1 MNHEY, CDR2 SMNVEV (reference sequence). This CDR3 contains 17 residues. Trimming took 1 base from V and 5 from J, leaving 20 bases between them. CDR3 protein: CASSLLRGGGRGTEAFF. CDR3 nucleotide sequence: TGTGCCAGCAGTTTATTGAGGGGAGGGGGTCGGGGGACTGAAGCTTTCTTT.

This clonotype has a handful of counts. At one boundary the junction diverges from the germline segment, which might be a read error. The V gene is TRBV11-2, the J gene TRBJ2-2; D may be TRBD1 or TRBD2 (5 bases each). CDR3 size: 15 residues. Per the germline V gene, CDR1 is SGHAT and CDR2 is FQNNGV. The CDR3, as DNA: TGTGCCAGCAGCTTGACAGCCAGCCTAACCGGGGAGCTGTGGTTT. Its translation is CASSLTASLTGELWF.

The rearrangement links TRBV5-5 to TRBJ1-1; 11 nucleotides align to TRBD1. The CDR3 extends over 16 amino acids. Looked up from germline, CDR1 is SGHKS and CDR2 is YYEKEE (reference sequence). With V trimmed by 0 bases and J by 6 bases, 7 bases remained unmatched. The chain's CDR3 is CASSLDGTGGRAEAFF. In DNA form, the CDR3 reads TGTGCCAGCAGCTTGGATGGGACAGGGGGTAGGGCTGAAGCTTTCTTT.

In its sample, this clonotype was seen many times. The rearrangement uses TRBV6-2 or TRBV6-3 and TRBJ1-2; TRBD1 might be the D (6 bases). The germline V gene encodes CDR1 MNHEY and CDR2 SVGEGT. The V and J ends lost 1 base and 2 bases respectively, with 11 bases between them. The CDR3 loop spans 15 amino acids. CDR3 nucleotides: TGTGCCAGCAGTTACTTGGCGGGGGCCAACTATGGCTACACCTTC. It yields the protein CASSYLAGANYGYTF.

The rearrangement uses TRBV4-1 and TRBJ2-7; 7 bases line up with TRBD1. J gave up 1 base and V 3 bases, and 3 bases lay outside the gene matches. This CDR3 is built from 14 residues. Germline V gene data show CDR1 as MGHRA and CDR2 as YSYEKL. The CDR3 reads CASSQAGGSYEQYF. The CDR3 DNA follows: TGCGCCAGCAGCCAGGCAGGGGGATCCTACGAGCAGTACTTC.

This clonotype was seen ten or more times. This rearrangement joins TRBV7-8 to TRBJ2-7; possibly TRBD2 for D (5 bases). Germline V gene sequence: CDR1 SGHVS, CDR2 FQNEAQ. V was pared by 0 bases and J by 4 bases, with 13 bases between. CDR3 size: 15 residues. The CDR3 region is CASSLAREVGYEQYF. The CDR3, as DNA: TGTGCCAGCAGCTTAGCCCGGGAAGTAGGTTACGAGCAGTACTTC.

This clonotype was seen repeatedly, ten times or more. The chain carries TRBV6-5 and TRBJ2-7; D gene uncertain. Germline V CDR1 and CDR2: MNHEY, SVGAGI. V lost 4 bases, J lost 7 bases, and 17 bases lay in between. This CDR3 is 14 amino acids long. The CDR3 nucleotides are TGTGCCAGCAGTTCCGAAGCAGGAATACGGGAGCAGTACTTC. It specifies CASSSEAGIREQYF.

In its sample, this clonotype was seen many times. V and J are TRBV12-3 or TRBV12-4 and TRBJ2-7, with TRBD1 matching 7 bases. The V segment lost 5 bases and the J segment 0 bases; nucleotides outside the gene matches: 7. The CDR3 sequence is 15 residues long. The CDR3 is CASSRQGSASYEQYF. The CDR3 bases are TGTGCCAGCAGTCGACAGGGTTCCGCCTCCTACGAGCAGTACTTC.

CDR3 protein: CATSPDREADTQYF. The DNA for the CDR3 is TGTGCCACCTCCCCGGACAGGGAGGCAGATACGCAGTATTTT. The chain employs TRBV6-2 or TRBV6-3 and TRBJ2-3; 8 bases are a match to TRBD1. Trimming at V came to 10 bases and at J to 4 bases, leaving 10 bases not matched to a gene. The CDR3 is 14 residues long. Germline CDR1 is MNHEY and CDR2 is SVGEGT.

This clonotype occurred many times. The chain carries TRBV18 and TRBJ1-2; D uncertain. The V end was cut by 1 base, the J end by 4 bases, with 19 bases between. CDR1 and CDR2 (germline): KGHSH, LQKENI. The CDR3 contains 17 residues. CDR3 nucleotides: TGTGCCAGCTCACCACGTTTCACAGCGAAAGGATTCTATGGCTACACCTTC. Protein: CASSPRFTAKGFYGYTF.

This chain links TRBV6-5 with TRBJ1-2, with 8 bases that match TRBD1. The germline V gene has CDR1 MNHEY and CDR2 SVGAGI. With V trimmed by 4 bases and J by 8 bases, 9 bases remained unmatched. The CDR3 extends over 14 amino acids. DNA of the CDR3: TGTGCCAGCAGTTTGGGCAGGGGGCTCTACGGCTACACCTTC. Translation: CASSLGRGLYGYTF.

A word on this clonotype: A much larger clonotype is one base distant, so this may be a read error. The gene calls are TRBV20-1 and TRBJ1-2, with D unclear. Per germline, CDR1 DFQATT and CDR2 SNEGSKA (reference sequence). V was pared by 6 bases and J by 0 bases, with 14 bases between. CDR3 length: 14 amino acids. The chain's CDR3 is CSAAPRVTNYGYTF. The CDR3 DNA is TGCAGTGCCGCCCCTCGGGTGACTAACTATGGCTACACCTTC.

This clonotype was detected a few times. This rearrangement joins TRBV10-3 to TRBJ2-2; 11 positions match TRBD2. CDR3 size: 16 residues. From germline, CDR1 is ENHRY and CDR2 SYGVKD. V lost 0 bases, J lost 6 bases, and 3 bases stayed unmatched. The CDR3, as DNA: TGTGCCATCAGTGAGTCAGGGACTAGCGGTCCCGGGGAGCTGTTTTTT. Its translation: CAISESGTSGPGELFF.

The V gene is TRBV19, the J gene TRBJ2-3, with 7 bases that match TRBD1. The CDR3 sequence is 15 residues long. V trimming: 4 bases; J trimming: 3 bases; junction bases outside the gene matches: 7. Germline values: CDR1 LNHDA, CDR2 SQIVND (reference sequence). CDR3 nucleotide sequence: TGTGCCAGTAGTACCAGACAGGGTTGGACAGATACGCAGTATTTT. The encoded protein is CASSTRQGWTDTQYF.

This clonotype was observed at least ten times. The CDR3 DNA reads TGTGCCAGCAGTTTAGCAAGCATGAACACTGAAGCTTTCTTT. This gives the protein CASSLASMNTEAFF. V is TRBV28 and J is TRBJ1-1; no clear D gene. Germline V gives CDR1 MDHEN, CDR2 SYDVKM. V was cut by 2 bases and J by 0 bases, with 7 bases left in between. This CDR3 spans 14 amino acids.

This clonotype was detected a few times. This chain joins TRBV10-3 and TRBJ1-2, with no clear D. V was cut by 4 bases and J by 2 bases, with 2 bases left in between. This CDR3 comprises 11 residues. The germline CDR1 and CDR2 sequences are ENHRY and SYGVKD. CDR3 coding DNA: TGTGCCATCAGTGCGAACTATGGCTACACCTTC. As protein: CAISANYGYTF.

This clonotype was seen a few times. V gene TRBV7-9 combines with J gene TRBJ2-5; 9 nucleotides agree with TRBD2. CDR1 and CDR2 (germline): SEHNR, FQNEAQ (reference sequence). Germline trimming cut 11 bases from V and 5 bases from J; bases unmatched to any gene: 15. CDR3 length: 15 amino acids. Written as DNA, the CDR3 is TGTGCCGGAGACGGTAGCGGGGGCCTGTGGGAGACCCAGTACTTC. Translated: CAGDGSGGLWETQYF.

This clonotype was detected ten times or more. This rearrangement joins TRBV19 to TRBJ1-5, with D hard to call. Germline loops: CDR1 LNHDA, CDR2 SQIVND (reference sequence). The CDR3 contains 14 residues. V dropped 7 bases and J dropped 2 bases, with 12 bases sitting between them. The CDR3 DNA reads TGTGCCAGTACTGAGGGTGGGGGCAATCAGCCCCAGCATTTT. Translating gives CASTEGGGNQPQHF.